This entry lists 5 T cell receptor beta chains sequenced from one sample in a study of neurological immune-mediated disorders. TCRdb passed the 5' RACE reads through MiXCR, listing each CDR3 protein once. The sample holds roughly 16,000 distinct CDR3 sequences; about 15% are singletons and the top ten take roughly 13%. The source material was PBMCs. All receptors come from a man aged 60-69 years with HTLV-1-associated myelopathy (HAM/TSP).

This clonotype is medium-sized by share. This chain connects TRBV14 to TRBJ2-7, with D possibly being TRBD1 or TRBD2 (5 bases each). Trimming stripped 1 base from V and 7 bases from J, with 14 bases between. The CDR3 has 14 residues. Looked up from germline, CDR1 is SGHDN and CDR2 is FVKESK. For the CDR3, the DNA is TGTGCCAGCAGCCAAGTCTACGGGGCAGGGGAGCAGTACTTC. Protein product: CASSQVYGAGEQYF.

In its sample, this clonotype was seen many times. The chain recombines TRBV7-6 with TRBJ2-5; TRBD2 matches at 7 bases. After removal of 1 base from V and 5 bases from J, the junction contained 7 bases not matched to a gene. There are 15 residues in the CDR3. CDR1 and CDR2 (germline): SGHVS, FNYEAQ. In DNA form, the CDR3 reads TGTGCCAGCAGCTTAGGGACGTCGCGGGGGGAGACCCAGTACTTC. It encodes CASSLGTSRGETQYF.

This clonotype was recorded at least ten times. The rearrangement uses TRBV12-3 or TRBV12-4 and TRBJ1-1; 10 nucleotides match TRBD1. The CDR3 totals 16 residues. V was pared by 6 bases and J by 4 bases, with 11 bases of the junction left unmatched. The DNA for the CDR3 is TGTGCCAGCAGCTCTCGACAGGGGGCATGGAGCACTGAAGCTTTCTTT. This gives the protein CASSSRQGAWSTEAFF.

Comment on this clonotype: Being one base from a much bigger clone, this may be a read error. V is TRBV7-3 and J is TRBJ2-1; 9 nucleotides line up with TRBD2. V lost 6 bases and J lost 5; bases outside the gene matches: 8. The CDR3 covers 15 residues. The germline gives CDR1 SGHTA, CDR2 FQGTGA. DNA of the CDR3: TGTGCCAGCAGAACTTATCTAGCGGGGAACAATGAGCAGTTCTTC. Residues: CASRTYLAGNNEQFF. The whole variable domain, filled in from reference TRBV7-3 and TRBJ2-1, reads GAGVSQTPSNKVTEKGKYVELRCDPISGHTALYWYRQSLGQGPEFLIYFQGTGAADDSGLPNDRFFAVRPEGSVSTLKIQRTERGDSAVYLCASRTYLAGNNEQFFGPGTRLTVL.

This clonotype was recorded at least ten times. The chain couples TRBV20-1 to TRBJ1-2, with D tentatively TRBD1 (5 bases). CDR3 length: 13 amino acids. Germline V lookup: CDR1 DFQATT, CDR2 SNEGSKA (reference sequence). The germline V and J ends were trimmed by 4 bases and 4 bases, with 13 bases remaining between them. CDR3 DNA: TGCAGTGCTAAAAGGGACGCCCTCTATGGCTACACCTTC. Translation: CSAKRDALYGYTF.